Listed below are T cell receptor beta chains from one sample, sequenced in a study of post-analysis software for immune sequencing data. TCRdb redid the calling of the PCR reads with MiXCR, one entry per CDR3 protein. The sample records over 150,000 distinct CDR3 sequences, 35% to 40% being singletons. The source was blood, collected after autologous hematopoietic stem cell transplantation. The receptors were sampled from a girl between 10 and 17 years old with multiple sclerosis. Both conserved end residues are part of each CDR3. Fields, in order: clone size, J gene, V gene, D gene, CDR3 protein, CDR3 DNA. D genes are given only for firm matches. Not every row has a clone size; where given, it reads once, few, many or a size class.

many TRBJ2-1 TRBV15 TRBD2 CATSRDPLAGGEQFF TGTGCCACCAGCAGAGATCCCCTAGCGGGAGGTGAGCAGTTCTTC
- TRBJ2-3 TRBV7-2 TRBD2 CASSLIGTTTYSTDTQYF TGTGCCAGCAGCTTAATCGGGACTACGACTTATAGCACAGATACGCAGTATTTT
- TRBJ2-3 TRBV5-1 - CASSQTRDTQYF TGCGCCAGCAGCCAGACCCGGGATACGCAGTATTTT
- TRBJ2-5 TRBV11-3 TRBD2 CASSTGTSGGYQETQYF TGTGCCAGCAGCACCGGGACTAGCGGGGGGTACCAAGAGACCCAGTACTTC
many TRBJ2-1 TRBV20-1 TRBD2 CSASQGLVSYNEQFF TGCAGTGCTAGTCAGGGACTAGTATCCTACAATGAGCAGTTCTTC
- TRBJ2-7 TRBV7-9 - CASSSGVTYEQYF TGTGCCAGCAGCTCCGGGGTGACCTACGAGCAGTACTTC
many TRBJ2-7 TRBV7-8 TRBD1 CASSLDRGREQYF TGTGCCAGCAGCTTAGACAGGGGAAGGGAGCAGTACTTC
many TRBJ2-1 TRBV12-3/TRBV12-4 - CATIEGGGANEQFF TGTGCCACCATTGAGGGCGGAGGGGCCAATGAGCAGTTCTTC
many TRBJ1-2 TRBV29-1 - CSVEGGQRYGYTF TGCAGCGTGGAGGGGGGACAACGCTATGGCTACACCTTC
- TRBJ1-1 TRBV7-2 TRBD1 CASSPDRVAFF TGTGCCAGCAGCCCTGACAGGGTGGCTTTCTTT
- TRBJ1-2 TRBV29-1 - CSAPFETDYGYTF TGCAGCGCTCCTTTTGAGACTGATTATGGCTACACCTTC
few TRBJ2-5 TRBV5-5 - CASSQHGEMDRTQYF TGTGCCAGCAGCCAACACGGCGAGATGGATCGGACCCAGTACTTC
- TRBJ1-3 TRBV20-1 - CSAIGDSRLDTIYF TGCAGTGCTATAGGCGACAGTCGTTTGGACACCATATATTTT
few TRBJ2-1 TRBV2 TRBD2 CASSETSGRRNEQFF TGTGCCAGCAGCGAGACTAGCGGGAGGCGCAATGAGCAGTTCTTC
few TRBJ2-7 TRBV27 - CASSLEQGSSYEQYF TGTGCCAGCAGTTTGGAGCAGGGCAGCTCCTACGAGCAGTACTTC
- TRBJ1-6 TRBV27 TRBD1 CASSPWTGSSLHF TGTGCCAGCAGTCCATGGACAGGAAGCTCCCTCCACTTT
once TRBJ2-3 TRBV20-1 - CSARAAGRVYTDTQYF TGCAGTGCTAGAGCGGCGGGCAGGGTGTACACAGATACGCAGTATTTT
- TRBJ1-5 TRBV10-3 - CATSPVGNQPQHF TGTGCCACCTCTCCAGTCGGCAATCAGCCCCAGCATTTT
- TRBJ1-5 TRBV20-1 - CSARDDRDGRTTNQPQHF TGCAGTGCTAGAGATGACCGCGACGGACGGACGACTAATCAGCCCCAGCATTTT
few TRBJ2-7 TRBV7-8 - CASSLSQTNRHYEQYF TGTGCCAGCAGCTTGAGTCAGACGAACCGCCACTACGAGCAGTACTTC
- TRBJ1-2 TRBV27 TRBD1 CASSSDRGLGYGYTF TGTGCCAGCAGTTCAGACAGGGGGCTCGGCTATGGCTACACCTTC
- TRBJ2-1 TRBV7-8 TRBD2 CASSLEGSGGSYNEQFF TGTGCCAGCAGCTTAGAAGGTAGCGGGGGGTCCTACAATGAGCAGTTCTTC
few TRBJ2-3 TRBV29-1 - CSVRGSEDTQYF TGCAGCGTTCGAGGGTCTGAAGATACGCAGTATTTT
few TRBJ1-2 TRBV12-3/TRBV12-4 - CASSPTTQGMGIYGYTF TGTGCCAGCAGCCCCACCACACAGGGAATGGGGATTTATGGCTACACCTTC
- TRBJ2-7 TRBV5-4 - CASSWGGRSYEQYF TGTGCCAGCAGCTGGGGCGGCCGCTCCTACGAGCAGTACTTC
many TRBJ1-6 TRBV10-1 - CASPWVTLHF TGCGCCAGCCCGTGGGTCACCCTCCACTTT
few TRBJ1-2 TRBV9 - CASSVGGVWGYTF TGTGCCAGCAGCGTAGGAGGAGTATGGGGCTACACCTTC
- TRBJ2-1 TRBV7-2 TRBD2 CASSSPGLAVYNEQFF TGTGCCAGCAGCTCCCCCGGACTAGCGGTATACAATGAGCAGTTCTTC
many TRBJ2-5 TRBV11-3 - CASSFTPTDQETQYF TGTGCCAGCAGCTTTACCCCGACAGACCAAGAGACCCAGTACTTC
few TRBJ2-3 TRBV6-2/TRBV6-3 - CASSYSEDSLGTDTQYF TGTGCCAGCAGTTACTCCGAGGACAGCCTTGGCACAGATACGCAGTATTTT
- TRBJ2-7 TRBV3-1 - CASSQATRAYEQYF TGTGCCAGCAGCCAAGCGACTCGGGCTTACGAGCAGTACTTC
- TRBJ2-3 TRBV20-1 - CSAPSYRDFFADTQYF TGCAGTGCCCCCTCCTACCGGGACTTTTTCGCAGATACGCAGTATTTT
few TRBJ2-7 TRBV27 TRBD2 CASSLVAGEYEQYF TGTGCCAGCAGTTTAGTAGCGGGAGAGTACGAGCAGTACTTC
- TRBJ2-1 TRBV28 - CASSLLGELDEDEQFF TGTGCCAGCAGCTTATTGGGAGAGTTGGATGAGGATGAGCAGTTCTTC
- TRBJ1-5 TRBV20-1 - CSAVKGGNQPQHF TGCAGTGCTGTCAAAGGGGGCAATCAGCCCCAGCATTTT
- TRBJ2-1 TRBV2 - CASSSRGINEQFF TGTGCCAGCAGTTCTCGAGGAATCAATGAGCAGTTCTTC
few TRBJ2-1 TRBV6-2/TRBV6-3 - CASESPDHNEQFF TGTGCCAGCGAGAGCCCAGACCACAATGAGCAGTTCTTC
few TRBJ1-2 TRBV28 - CASSPPQQVYGYTF TGTGCCAGCAGTCCACCGCAGCAGGTCTATGGCTACACCTTC
- TRBJ2-4 TRBV6-5 - CASRPFSGSSKNIQYF TGTGCCAGCAGACCATTTTCAGGGTCTTCCAAAAACATTCAGTACTTC
few TRBJ1-2 TRBV28 TRBD1 CASSLQTGPGYTF TGTGCCAGCAGCCTCCAGACAGGGCCTGGCTACACCTTC
once TRBJ2-1 TRBV24-1 TRBD2 CATSDQSGRAYNEQFF TGTGCCACCAGTGATCAGAGCGGGAGAGCCTACAATGAGCAGTTCTTC
- TRBJ2-3 TRBV6-5 - CASSYPHGGRTDTQYF TGTGCCAGCAGTTACCCCCATGGAGGGAGAACAGATACGCAGTATTTT